This is a list of T cell receptor beta chains from one sample in a study of blood T cell repertoires in COVID-19. The method was immunoSEQ multiplex PCR; TCRdb's version includes in-frame clones alone and lacks a portion of them. The profile shows 300,000 to 350,000 clones, around 88% of them singletons. The sequencing input was peripheral blood. The receptors here all came from a woman in her thirties with COVID-19, enrolled during active disease. CDR3s include the opening cysteine and the closing phenylalanine or tryptophan. D genes are given only for firm matches. Clone size is not always given. Where it is, it says once, few, many or a class for expanded clones.

v_call: TRBV9
j_call: TRBJ1-6
clone_size: once
d_call: -
cdr3_nt: TGTGCCAGCAGCGTGAGGAGCAATTCACCCCTCCACTTT
cdr3_aa: CASSVRSNSPLHF

v_call: TRBV4-3
j_call: TRBJ2-3
clone_size: few
d_call: -
cdr3_nt: TGCGCCAGCAGCCTACAGAGTACTAGCACAGATACGCAGTATTTT
cdr3_aa: CASSLQSTSTDTQYF

v_call: TRBV27
j_call: TRBJ2-7
clone_size: -
d_call: TRBD1
cdr3_nt: TGTGCCAGCAGGGACACAGGGGGCATTTACGAGCAGTACTTC
cdr3_aa: CASRDTGGIYEQYF

v_call: TRBV12-3/TRBV12-4
j_call: TRBJ1-1
clone_size: -
d_call: TRBD1
cdr3_nt: TGTGCCAGCAGTTCGAGGGGGCACGGTGAAGCTTTCTTT
cdr3_aa: CASSSRGHGEAFF

v_call: TRBV19
j_call: TRBJ1-2
clone_size: -
d_call: TRBD1
cdr3_nt: TGTGCCAGTAGTTCACGGACAGGGAGCGGCTACACCTTC
cdr3_aa: CASSSRTGSGYTF

v_call: TRBV7-9
j_call: TRBJ1-2
clone_size: few
d_call: -
cdr3_nt: TGTGCCAGCAGCCAGTATGGCTACACCTTC
cdr3_aa: CASSQYGYTF

v_call: TRBV23-1
j_call: TRBJ1-1
clone_size: -
d_call: TRBD1
cdr3_nt: TGCGCCAGCAGTCACGCAGGACAGGGGGCTGGGACTGAAGCTTTCTTT
cdr3_aa: CASSHAGQGAGTEAFF

v_call: TRBV10-3
j_call: TRBJ2-2
clone_size: -
d_call: TRBD2
cdr3_nt: TGTGCCATCCCGGCTAGCGGGGCGCTGACCGGGGAGCTGTTTTTT
cdr3_aa: CAIPASGALTGELFF

v_call: TRBV25-1
j_call: TRBJ2-2
clone_size: -
d_call: -
cdr3_nt: TGTGCCAGCAGTGAATACACTAGAACCACCGGGGAGCTGTTTTTT
cdr3_aa: CASSEYTRTTGELFF

v_call: TRBV5-1
j_call: TRBJ1-1
clone_size: -
d_call: TRBD1
cdr3_nt: TGCGCCAGCAGCTTCCTGCCCGGGACAGTAAACACTGAAGCTTTCTTT
cdr3_aa: CASSFLPGTVNTEAFF

v_call: TRBV5-1
j_call: TRBJ2-5
clone_size: -
d_call: TRBD2
cdr3_nt: TGCGCCAGCAGCTTCCCAGCGGGGGGCAGGGCAGAGACCCAGTACTTC
cdr3_aa: CASSFPAGGRAETQYF

v_call: TRBV9
j_call: TRBJ2-7
clone_size: once
d_call: -
cdr3_nt: TGTGCCAGCAGCGGAGGCGAGGGCCTCTCCTACGAGCAGTACTTC
cdr3_aa: CASSGGEGLSYEQYF

v_call: TRBV18
j_call: TRBJ2-1
clone_size: -
d_call: TRBD1
cdr3_nt: TGTGCCAGCTCACCAGGGACAGGGGGCGCATCTGGCTACAATGAGCAGTTCTTC
cdr3_aa: CASSPGTGGASGYNEQFF

v_call: TRBV9
j_call: TRBJ1-6
clone_size: -
d_call: -
cdr3_nt: TGTGCCAGCAGCGTAGAGACAAGAAATTCACCCCTCCACTTT
cdr3_aa: CASSVETRNSPLHF

v_call: TRBV30
j_call: TRBJ1-6
clone_size: -
d_call: -
cdr3_nt: TGTGCCTGGAGTGTACTGTTCGGGTCCCCTACTCCCGGGACCCTCCACTTT
cdr3_aa: CAWSVLFGSPTPGTLHF

v_call: TRBV7-8
j_call: TRBJ1-5
clone_size: -
d_call: -
cdr3_nt: TGTGCCAGCAGCCCCGGAGGGATCCAGCCCCAGCATTTT
cdr3_aa: CASSPGGIQPQHF

v_call: TRBV7-2
j_call: TRBJ1-5
clone_size: once
d_call: -
cdr3_nt: TGTGCCAGCAGCTTAGCTGGCAGGGGTAATCAGCCCCAGCATTTT
cdr3_aa: CASSLAGRGNQPQHF

v_call: TRBV5-1
j_call: TRBJ2-7
clone_size: once
d_call: TRBD2
cdr3_nt: TGCGCCAGCAGTATTAGCGGGGGGTACGAGCAGTACTTC
cdr3_aa: CASSISGGYEQYF

v_call: TRBV6-5
j_call: TRBJ1-1
clone_size: -
d_call: -
cdr3_nt: TGTGCCAGCTTACAGGCGACGAACACTGAAGCTTTCTTT
cdr3_aa: CASLQATNTEAFF

v_call: TRBV25-1
j_call: TRBJ1-4
clone_size: -
d_call: -
cdr3_nt: TGTGCCAGCAGTGAATCTCCGCCGGGGGATGAAAAACTGTTTTTT
cdr3_aa: CASSESPPGDEKLFF

v_call: TRBV7-2
j_call: TRBJ2-6
clone_size: -
d_call: TRBD1
cdr3_nt: TGTGCCAGCAGCTACGGGGGGACAGGGGATGGGGCCAACGTCCTGACTTTC
cdr3_aa: CASSYGGTGDGANVLTF

v_call: TRBV5-4
j_call: TRBJ1-2
clone_size: -
d_call: -
cdr3_nt: TGTGCCAGCAGCTCAAACGGCGGCGGATTAACCTATGGCTACACCTTC
cdr3_aa: CASSSNGGGLTYGYTF

v_call: TRBV21-1
j_call: TRBJ2-2
clone_size: -
d_call: -
cdr3_nt: TGTGCCAGCAGCAAACCCCCTAGCGGGGGGGCCGATTGGACCGGGGAGCTGTTTTTT
cdr3_aa: CASSKPPSGGADWTGELFF

v_call: TRBV9
j_call: TRBJ2-7
clone_size: -
d_call: -
cdr3_nt: TGTGCCAGCAGCGTAGGCAGGTCCGTGACCTACGAGCAGTACTTC
cdr3_aa: CASSVGRSVTYEQYF

v_call: TRBV27
j_call: TRBJ1-2
clone_size: -
d_call: TRBD1
cdr3_nt: TGTGCCAGCAGTCCATCGGGACAGGGCATCTATGGCTACACCTTC
cdr3_aa: CASSPSGQGIYGYTF

v_call: TRBV6-2/TRBV6-3
j_call: TRBJ2-7
clone_size: -
d_call: TRBD2
cdr3_nt: TGTGCCAGCAGTGTACTAGCGGGGGGCTCCTACGAGCAGTACTTC
cdr3_aa: CASSVLAGGSYEQYF

v_call: TRBV4-1
j_call: TRBJ1-2
clone_size: -
d_call: TRBD1
cdr3_nt: TGCGCCAGCAGCCACCTCCGGGACAGGCGCTACACCTTC
cdr3_aa: CASSHLRDRRYTF

v_call: TRBV30
j_call: TRBJ1-1
clone_size: -
d_call: -
cdr3_nt: TGTGCCTGGAGAGGAAGGGAGGACACTGAAGCTTTCTTT
cdr3_aa: CAWRGREDTEAFF

v_call: TRBV11-2
j_call: TRBJ1-6
clone_size: once
d_call: -
cdr3_nt: TGTGCCAGCAGCCCAGGTTCCTATAATTCACCCCTCCACTTT
cdr3_aa: CASSPGSYNSPLHF

v_call: TRBV19
j_call: TRBJ2-3
clone_size: -
d_call: -
cdr3_nt: TGTGCCAGTAGTATCCGGAGAACTAGCACAGATACGCAGTATTTT
cdr3_aa: CASSIRRTSTDTQYF

v_call: TRBV19
j_call: TRBJ1-5
clone_size: -
d_call: TRBD1
cdr3_nt: TGTGCCAGTAGTCAGGACAGGGGGCATCAGCCCCAGCATTTT
cdr3_aa: CASSQDRGHQPQHF

v_call: TRBV29-1
j_call: TRBJ1-1
clone_size: -
d_call: -
cdr3_nt: TGCAGCGTCGCTAGGGGGAACACTGAAGCTTTCTTT
cdr3_aa: CSVARGNTEAFF

v_call: TRBV19
j_call: TRBJ1-1
clone_size: -
d_call: TRBD1
cdr3_nt: TGTGCCAGTAGTATGGGGGGACAGGGGAACACTGAAGCTTTCTTT
cdr3_aa: CASSMGGQGNTEAFF

v_call: TRBV5-6
j_call: TRBJ2-5
clone_size: -
d_call: -
cdr3_nt: TGTGCCAGCAGCTTATCTGCGGGACTCGCCCAAGAGACCCAGTACTTC
cdr3_aa: CASSLSAGLAQETQYF

v_call: TRBV5-5
j_call: TRBJ1-2
clone_size: -
d_call: -
cdr3_nt: TGTGCCAGCACCCGTTCGGGGGGCTCTAACTATGGCTACACCTTC
cdr3_aa: CASTRSGGSNYGYTF

v_call: TRBV19
j_call: TRBJ1-1
clone_size: -
d_call: TRBD1
cdr3_nt: TGTGCCAGTAGTCGGGGACAGGAAAACACTGAAGCTTTCTTT
cdr3_aa: CASSRGQENTEAFF

v_call: TRBV4-1
j_call: TRBJ1-1
clone_size: -
d_call: TRBD1
cdr3_nt: TGCGCCAGCTCGACAGGGGTGAATGGCGGCACTGAAGCTTTCTTT
cdr3_aa: CASSTGVNGGTEAFF

v_call: TRBV2
j_call: TRBJ1-1
clone_size: -
d_call: -
cdr3_nt: TGTGCCCCCCCGGGAGGAGTGAACACTGAAGCTTTCTTT
cdr3_aa: CAPPGGVNTEAFF

v_call: TRBV5-1
j_call: TRBJ2-1
clone_size: -
d_call: TRBD2
cdr3_nt: TGCGCCAGCAGCTTATCTAGCGGGGCTTACAATGAGCAGTTCTTC
cdr3_aa: CASSLSSGAYNEQFF

v_call: TRBV5-4
j_call: TRBJ1-1
clone_size: -
d_call: -
cdr3_nt: TGTGCCAGCAGCTTGGCCGGGGGTGGTACTGAAGCTTTCTTT
cdr3_aa: CASSLAGGGTEAFF

v_call: TRBV11-1
j_call: TRBJ1-6
clone_size: -
d_call: TRBD1
cdr3_nt: TGTGCCAGCAGCATTAACAGGGGAGGCAATTCACCCCTCCACTTT
cdr3_aa: CASSINRGGNSPLHF

v_call: TRBV7-9
j_call: TRBJ2-2
clone_size: -
d_call: -
cdr3_nt: TGTGCCAGCAGCCTCAAGACAGTCCAAAGCGCCGCCGGGGAGCTGTTTTTT
cdr3_aa: CASSLKTVQSAAGELFF

v_call: TRBV5-8
j_call: TRBJ2-1
clone_size: once
d_call: -
cdr3_nt: TGTGCCAGCAGTTTGGACAGAAGCTCCTACAATGAGCAGTTCTTC
cdr3_aa: CASSLDRSSYNEQFF

v_call: TRBV7-9
j_call: TRBJ1-1
clone_size: -
d_call: -
cdr3_nt: TGTGCCAGCAGCTTAGGTGGGGCAGGGTTAAACACTGAAGCTTTCTTT
cdr3_aa: CASSLGGAGLNTEAFF

v_call: TRBV5-6
j_call: TRBJ1-3
clone_size: -
d_call: -
cdr3_nt: TGTGCCAGCCGCCCTAGGGGGGGTGGAAACACCATATATTTT
cdr3_aa: CASRPRGGGNTIYF